These 26 T cell receptor beta chains came from one sample sequenced in a study of blood T cell repertoires in COVID-19. Sequenced by immunoSEQ multiplex PCR; TCRdb stores in-frame clones only, minus some. Of about 470,000 clones listed, 75% to 90% are singletons. What was sequenced was PBMCs or T cells enriched from blood (not recorded which). These receptors were taken from a woman aged 18-29 years who had recovered from COVID-19.

This sequence joins TRBV6-5 and TRBJ1-2; possibly TRBD1 for D (6 bases). Germline loops: CDR1 MNHEY, CDR2 SVGAGI. The CDR3 is 15 amino acids. Trimming took off 8 bases at V and 6 bases at J, with 22 bases between the two ends. CDR3 in amino acids: CASHGTRGRIDGYTF. For the CDR3, the DNA is TGTGCCAGCCATGGGACAAGGGGCCGAATCGATGGCTACACCTTC.

The chain employs TRBV5-1 and TRBJ2-7; D perhaps matches TRBD1 (6 bases). Germline CDR1 reads SGHRS; CDR2 reads YFSETQ. The CDR3 is made up of 17 amino acids. The V end was cut by 4 bases, the J end by 0 bases, with 20 bases between. CDR3: CASSRTGPRHSSYEQYF. In nucleotides, the CDR3 is TGCGCCAGCAGCCGCACAGGGCCCAGGCACTCCTCCTACGAGCAGTACTTC.

As concerns this clone: This same CDR3 is encoded by further DNA sequences in the sample. The J gene is TRBJ1-5, the V gene TRBV28; 8 nucleotides align to TRBD1. This CDR3 has 13 amino acids. Per germline, CDR1 MDHEN and CDR2 SYDVKM. J gave up 5 bases and V 5 bases, and 2 bases lay outside the gene matches. The CDR3 region is CASSLDRDQPQHF. CDR3 DNA sequence: TGTGCCAGCAGTCTGGACAGGGATCAGCCCCAGCATTTT.

The J gene is TRBJ1-1, the V gene TRBV12-2; TRBD1 is taken as the D call from the table, unchecked against the DNA. TRBV12-2 corresponds to a pseudogene. The CDR3 runs to 15 residues. CDR3 in amino acids: CASRLDRGQGTEAFF. CDR3 coding DNA: TGTGCAAGTCGCTTGGACAGGGGGCAGGGCACTGAAGCTTTCTTT.

V is TRBV24-1 and J is TRBJ1-3; 8 bases align to TRBD1. The CDR3 contains 15 residues. Losses at the gene ends were 7 bases for V and 7 bases for J; bases not matched to a gene: 11. Germline V lookup: CDR1 KGHDR, CDR2 SFDVKD. CDR3 loop: CATSYFRQGSNTIYF. The CDR3 DNA is TGTGCCACCAGCTACTTTCGACAGGGGTCCAACACCATATATTTT.

The chain has TRBV2 and TRBJ2-2; D is ambiguous. Trimming removed 5 bases from V and 7 bases from J, with 14 bases in between. CDR3 length: 14 amino acids. Per germline, CDR1 SNHLY and CDR2 FYNNEI. CDR3 in DNA: TGTGCCAGCAGTACGCCGGATGGCGGCGGGGAGCTGTTTTTT. Translating gives CASSTPDGGGELFF.

The chain joins TRBV5-4 to TRBJ2-1; TRBD1 is a possible D gene (7 bases). The V end was cut by 0 bases, the J end by 5 bases, with 18 bases between. Germline V CDR1 and CDR2: SGHNT, YYREEE (reference sequence). There are 17 residues in the CDR3. The CDR3 coding sequence is TGTGCCAGCAGCTTGGAGGGGGGACAGAGTTTACACAATGAGCAGTTCTTC. Translation: CASSLEGGQSLHNEQFF.

V gene TRBV4-1 combines with J gene TRBJ1-1; D might be TRBD1 (6 bases). V dropped 4 bases and J dropped 8 bases, with 14 bases sitting between them. The CDR3 loop spans 13 amino acids. Germline CDR1 is MGHRA and CDR2 is YSYEKL. Here the CDR3 reads CASSRRDRPEAFF. The CDR3 DNA reads TGCGCCAGCAGCCGCAGAGACAGGCCCGAAGCTTTCTTT.

This clone has a handful of counts. The chain is built from TRBV19 and TRBJ1-1; TRBD1 agrees at 8 bases. Germline V lookup: CDR1 LNHDA, CDR2 SQIVND (reference sequence). The CDR3 consists of 15 residues. The ends lost 6 bases at V and 4 bases at J; junction bases unmatched: 10. CDR3 bases: TGTGCCAGTAGGGACACAGGGGGTAAGATCACTGAAGCTTTCTTT. This gives the protein CASRDTGGKITEAFF.

This rearrangement joins TRBV3-1 (or the pseudogene TRBV3-2) to TRBJ1-4, with D possibly being TRBD1 (6 bases). Germline loops: CDR1 LGHDT, CDR2 YNNKEL (reference sequence). The CDR3 has 16 amino acids. The ends were cut back, 4 bases at V and 7 bases at J, with 19 bases in the middle. CDR3 in DNA: TGTGCCAGCAGCCGGATGATAGGGGGTGGACCTGAAAAACTGTTTTTT. It yields the protein CASSRMIGGGPEKLFF.

The chain couples TRBV24-1 to TRBJ2-3; possibly TRBD2 for D (6 bases). The CDR3 length is 15 residues. Trimming pared 2 bases from V and 0 bases from J, leaving 8 bases between. The germline CDR1 and CDR2 sequences are KGHDR and SFDVKD. The CDR3 nucleotides are TGTGCCACCAGTGATTCCGGGACTAGCACAGATACGCAGTATTTT. The encoded protein is CATSDSGTSTDTQYF.

This chain joins TRBV4-2 and TRBJ2-2; 11 nucleotides align to TRBD2. Germline trimming cut 8 bases from V and 3 bases from J; bases unmatched to any gene: 8. The CDR3 is made up of 16 amino acids. Looked up from germline, CDR1 is LGHNA and CDR2 is YNFKEQ. DNA of the CDR3: TGTGCCAGCCGTCACGTTAGCGGGGGGGACACCGGGGAGCTGTTTTTT. Protein product: CASRHVSGGDTGELFF.

V and J are TRBV10-3 and TRBJ1-1, with 9 bases identical to TRBD1. Looked up from germline, CDR1 is ENHRY and CDR2 is SYGVKD. V shed 6 bases, J shed 1 base, and the junction held 6 bases outside the gene matches. The CDR3 totals 15 residues. CDR3 amino acids: CAISRDRAENTEAFF. CDR3 nucleotide sequence: TGTGCCATCAGCCGGGACAGGGCTGAGAACACTGAAGCTTTCTTT.

The chain couples TRBV12-5 to TRBJ1-5; tentatively, D is TRBD1 (6 bases). V lost 6 bases to trimming and J lost 4 bases, with 16 bases between them. This CDR3 has 15 residues. Germline V CDR1 and CDR2: LGHNT, FRNRAP. The CDR3: CASGSGTLRNQPQHF. CDR3 nucleotide sequence: TGTGCTAGTGGCTCCGGGACACTTCGGAATCAGCCCCAGCATTTT. Variable domain in full (rest from reference TRBV12-5 and TRBJ1-5): DARVTQTPRHKVTEMGQEVTMRCQPILGHNTVFWYRQTMMQGLELLAYFRNRAPLDDSGMPKDRFSAEMPDATLATLKIQPSEPRDSAVYFCASGSGTLRNQPQHFGDGTRLSIL.

The rearrangement joins TRBV14 to TRBJ2-1; TRBD2 matches 8 bases. The V and J ends lost 3 bases and 3 bases, in that order; junction bases with no gene match: 10. CDR1 is SGHDN and CDR2 is FVKESK in the germline V gene. The CDR3 has 17 residues. CDR3 protein: CASSHTERGNYYNEQFF. CDR3 in DNA: TGTGCCAGCAGCCACACGGAGCGGGGGAATTACTACAATGAGCAGTTCTTC.

The gene calls are TRBV5-1 and TRBJ2-7; 11 bases align to TRBD1. The germline V gene encodes CDR1 SGHRS and CDR2 YFSETQ. Trimming at V came to 4 bases and at J to 4 bases, leaving 10 bases not matched to a gene. This CDR3 has 16 residues. The CDR3 loop reads CASSTQWGQGGYEQYF. The CDR3 region has the DNA TGCGCCAGCAGCACCCAATGGGGACAGGGGGGATACGAGCAGTACTTC.

About this clone itself: At the DNA level, this CDR3 is encoded by other sequences in the same sample as well. The chain has TRBV7-2 and TRBJ2-3, with 9 bases matching TRBD2. The germline V gene encodes CDR1 SGHTA and CDR2 FQGNSA. V shed 5 bases and J 2 bases; nucleotides not matched to a gene: 5. This CDR3 contains 15 residues. The CDR3 DNA reads TGTGCCAGCAGCCCCCTAGCGGGGTTCACAGATACGCAGTATTTT. Its protein product is CASSPLAGFTDTQYF.

V and J are TRBV7-2 and TRBJ1-1; 9 positions match TRBD1. V shed 4 bases and J 4 bases; nucleotides not matched to a gene: 7. The CDR3 consists of 15 residues. CDR1 is SGHTA and CDR2 is FQGNSA in the germline V gene. The CDR3: CASSSWTGEGTEAFF. The DNA for the CDR3 is TGTGCCAGCAGCTCCTGGACAGGGGAGGGCACTGAAGCTTTCTTT.

Comment on this clone: Within the sample, other DNA sequences also encode this same CDR3. The J gene is TRBJ1-2, the V gene TRBV2; 7 positions agree with TRBD1. The CDR3 covers 14 residues. Germline-derived CDR1 and CDR2 are SNHLY and FYNNEI. The V gene end was trimmed by 4 bases and the J gene end by 0 bases; junction bases not matched to a gene: 2. The CDR3: CASSGDSSNYGYTF. CDR3 sequence (DNA): TGTGCCAGCAGTGGGGACAGTTCTAACTATGGCTACACCTTC.

This sequence joins TRBV7-2 and TRBJ1-5, with D perhaps TRBD1 (5 bases). The length of the CDR3 is 15 residues. Germline V gives CDR1 SGHTA, CDR2 FQGNSA. Deletions cut 1 base from V and 7 bases from J, with 14 bases between. The CDR3 is CASSLVGQGQQPQHF. CDR3 in DNA: TGTGCCAGCAGCTTAGTAGGGCAGGGCCAACAGCCCCAGCATTTT.

The chain is built from TRBV28 and TRBJ1-5; perhaps TRBD1 as D (5 bases). The CDR3 has 15 amino acids. Trimming cost V 8 bases and J 0 bases, with 14 bases left between them. The V gene's germline CDR1 is MDHEN and CDR2 SYDVKM. The CDR3 sequence is CASLGQGRSNQPQHF. The CDR3 DNA reads as TGTGCCAGCCTCGGGCAGGGTCGTAGCAATCAGCCCCAGCATTTT.

This chain links TRBV7-9 with TRBJ2-5; weak D call: TRBD1 (5 bases). V was pared by 5 bases and J by 5 bases, with 21 bases between. The germline V gene has CDR1 SEHNR and CDR2 FQNEAQ (reference sequence). The CDR3 length is 16 residues. CDR3 DNA: TGTGCCAGCAGCCCAGGGCCAGGGTCGGTGATGGAGACCCAGTACTTC. Translation: CASSPGPGSVMETQYF.

This clone was recorded a few times. This chain links TRBV3-1 (or the pseudogene TRBV3-2) with TRBJ1-2; 7 bases are shared with TRBD1. CDR1 is LGHDT and CDR2 is YNNKEL in the germline V gene (reference sequence). The CDR3 totals 15 residues. Trimming took 8 bases from V and 7 from J; bases not matched to a gene: 16. The CDR3 DNA follows: TGTGCCAGCGCTGAAACAGCAGGGGGTGGGAGTGGCTACACCTTC. Its protein product is CASAETAGGGSGYTF.

This clone was seen a few times. The chain is built from TRBV28 and TRBJ1-2; 8 positions agree with TRBD1. The trim removed 6 bases at V and 8 bases at J, leaving 17 bases unmatched. The CDR3 consists of 16 residues. Looked up from germline, CDR1 is MDHEN and CDR2 is SYDVKM. DNA of the CDR3: TGTGCCAGCAGCTTCCTCCCTCAGGGGGCGCTTGAAGGCTACACCTTC. It encodes CASSFLPQGALEGYTF.

The chain has TRBV18 and TRBJ2-7; D call uncertain. Per germline, CDR1 KGHSH and CDR2 LQKENI. The CDR3 has 12 amino acids. V lost 2 bases, J lost 4 bases, and 6 bases lay in between. The CDR3: CASSPNSYEQYF. The CDR3 DNA is TGTGCCAGCTCACCAAACAGTTACGAGCAGTACTTC. Supplemented by reference TRBV18 and TRBJ2-7, the full variable domain reads NAGVMQNPRHLVRRRGQEARLRCSPMKGHSHVYWYRQLPEEGLKFMVYLQKENIIDESGMPKERFSAEFPKEGPSILRIQQVVRGDSAAYFCASSPNSYEQYFGPGTRLTVT.

The chain joins TRBV4-1 to TRBJ1-3, with 7 positions matching TRBD1. Germline assignment: CDR1 MGHRA and CDR2 YSYEKL. The CDR3 runs 16 residues. Unmatched junction bases numbered 6, after V lost 2 bases and J lost 2 bases. The CDR3 DNA is TGCGCCAGCAGCCAACAACTCACAGGGGCTGGAAACACCATATATTTT. Its translation is CASSQQLTGAGNTIYF.